This TCR beta chain emerged from a study of blood T cell repertoires in COVID-19. About the research overall: Both acute and convalescent COVID-19 samples were obtained from the United States, Italy and Spain.

V lost 4 bases and J lost 2, with 11 bases in between. CDR1 is GTSNPN and CDR2 is SVGIG in the germline V gene (reference sequence). This CDR3 has 13 residues. Per the authors' pipeline: Quantification of nucleated cells was approximated via reference gene primer amplification. Profiled with immunoSEQ multiplex PCR; TCRdb holds only in-frame clones, not every one. That table is the source of V, J and clone size, and D and trimming were worked out from the DNA. The sample contains 85,000 to 100,000 clones, 80% of which appear only once. This chain connects TRBV30 to TRBJ1-1; the D gene is possibly TRBD1 (5 bases). Sequences were obtained from peripheral blood. This TCR derives from a middle-aged man who had recovered from COVID-19. The DNA for the CDR3 is TGTGCCTGGAATTTTGACAGTAACACTGAAGCTTTCTTT. This sequence encodes CAWNFDSNTEAFF.